The 30 T cell receptor beta chains in this list originate from one sample, sequenced in a study of glioma-infiltrating T cells. The iRepertoire nested amplicon-rescue multiplex PCR amplified TCR alpha and beta CDR3s from RNA. TCRdb re-called the multiplex PCR reads with MiXCR, one entry per CDR3 protein. The sample shows around 90,000 distinct CDR3 sequences, around 37% of them seen only once. Input material: glioma tissue, nonneoplastic brain tissue, or PBMCs (not recorded which). Receptors were obtained from a human donor with low-grade glioma or glioblastoma, undergoing nonglioma brain surgery, or in good health (not recorded which).

This clonotype was counted many times. The genes are TRBV7-9 and TRBJ2-5; D tentatively fits TRBD1 or TRBD2 (5 bases each). The CDR3 length is 13 residues. CDR1 is SEHNR, CDR2 FQNEAQ, per germline (reference sequence). With 1 base removed from V and 5 bases from J, the gap between germline ends came to 8 bases. The CDR3 reads CASSLGGDETQYF. The CDR3 DNA follows: TGTGCCAGCAGCTTAGGAGGGGATGAGACCCAGTACTTC.

There are many counts of this clonotype. CDR3 residues: CSATGQGRTGELFF. The CDR3 nucleotides are TGCAGTGCTACGGGACAGGGAAGGACCGGGGAGCTGTTTTTT. V gene TRBV20-1 combines with J gene TRBJ2-2; the match to TRBD1 covers 9 bases. The junction had 5 bases not matched to a gene; V was cut back by 4 bases and J by 5 bases. In germline, CDR1 is DFQATT, CDR2 SNEGSKA (reference sequence). This CDR3 has 14 amino acids.

Comments on this clonotype: This may stem from a read error, because a much larger clone lies one nucleotide away. This chain joins TRBV18 and TRBJ2-7, with 11 bases identical to TRBD1. The V gene end was trimmed by 3 bases and the J gene end by 6 bases; junction bases not matched to a gene: 7. The CDR3 sequence is 15 residues long. The germline V gene encodes CDR1 KGHSH and CDR2 LQKENI. CDR3 DNA sequence: TGTGCCAGCTCACCGACGGGACAGGGGGATGCCGAGCAGTACTTC. This gives the protein CASSPTGQGDAEQYF.

This clonotype was recorded many times. The V gene is TRBV6-1, the J gene TRBJ2-7, with 8 bases that match TRBD1. This CDR3 has 14 amino acids. The trim removed 4 bases at V and 4 bases at J, leaving 6 bases unmatched. Germline CDR1 MNHNS, CDR2 SASEGT. The DNA for the CDR3 is TGTGCCAGCAGTGTTAGCAGGACAGGGTACGAGCAGTACTTC. Translating gives CASSVSRTGYEQYF.

This clonotype was seen ten or more times. CDR3 sequence: CASSPTGVYYGYTF. CDR3 sequence (DNA): TGTGCCAGCAGCCCCACCGGGGTTTACTATGGCTACACCTTC. V usage is TRBV14 and J usage is TRBJ1-2; no firm D call. Per germline, CDR1 SGHDN and CDR2 FVKESK. CDR3 size: 14 residues. The V end was cut by 4 bases, the J end by 3 bases, with 12 bases between.

This clonotype was seen many times. The CDR3 bases are TGCAGTGCTAGCCGGTACACCCGCTCCTACGAGCAGTACTTC. Encoded protein: CSASRYTRSYEQYF. V usage is TRBV20-1 and J usage is TRBJ2-7; no reliable D call. This CDR3 is built from 14 residues. The germline V gene encodes CDR1 DFQATT and CDR2 SNEGSKA (reference sequence). Deletions cut 3 bases from V and 0 bases from J, with 12 bases between.

This clonotype was observed at least ten times. The chain is built from TRBV20-1 and TRBJ1-5; unclear D gene. V lost 6 bases, J lost 1 base, and 19 bases lay in between. This CDR3 comprises 16 residues. Germline lookup yields CDR1 DFQATT and CDR2 SNEGSKA (reference sequence). CDR3 sequence reads: CSAIAGSASSNQPQHF. CDR3 bases: TGCAGTGCCATCGCCGGAAGCGCTTCGAGCAATCAGCCCCAGCATTTT.

In regard to this clonotype: The CDR3 end shows no conserved phenylalanine or tryptophan, and so a read error is likely. Because the CDR3's place on the DNA is in doubt, the DNA is left out and the CDR3 is given as listed by TCRdb. The J gene is TRBJ2-7, the V gene TRBV7-3; the table calls TRBD1, which could not be checked here. The germline V gene has CDR1 SGHTA and CDR2 FQGTGA. The CDR3 adds up to 15 amino acids, both ends counted. The CDR3 region is CASRKQGLSSYEQCL.

The rearrangement links TRBV25-1 to TRBJ2-7, with 8 bases that match TRBD1. The length of the CDR3 is 15 residues. V lost 2 bases and J lost 5; bases outside the gene matches: 8. In germline, CDR1 is MGHDK, CDR2 SYGVNS. CDR3 DNA sequence: TGTGCCAGCAGTGAAGCCGGGACAGGACGTAACGAGCAGTACTTC. Its translation is CASSEAGTGRNEQYF.

This clonotype was seen ten or more times. J is TRBJ2-6 and V is TRBV3-1; D gene ambiguous. V was shortened by 6 bases and J by 0 bases, with 18 bases between the two germline ends. This CDR3 is built from 18 residues. Germline CDR1 is LGHDT and CDR2 is YNNKEL (reference sequence). The CDR3 region has the DNA TGTGCCAGCAGTCCGGATGGGCCCTTCTTCTCTGGGGCCAACGTCCTGACTTTC. Translating it yields CASSPDGPFFSGANVLTF.

This clonotype was found many times. In nucleotides, the CDR3 is TGTGCCAGCAGCTTAGATGACGGGCTAGCGAGGAACACCGGGGAGCTGTTTTTT. Residues: CASSLDDGLARNTGELFF. This sequence joins TRBV7-2 and TRBJ2-2; D perhaps matches TRBD2 (6 bases). V was shortened by 1 base and J by 1 base, with 16 bases between the two germline ends. CDR3 length: 18 residues. Germline V gene data show CDR1 as SGHTA and CDR2 as FQGNSA.

The chain combines TRBV6-6 with TRBJ2-7, with 9 nucleotides matching TRBD1. Germline values: CDR1 MNHNY, CDR2 SVGAGI (reference sequence). V trimming: 9 bases; J trimming: 10 bases; junction bases outside the gene matches: 19. This CDR3 comprises 15 residues. The CDR3 nucleotides are TGTGCCAGTTGGGATCCGGGACAGGGCTACAATGATCAGTACTTC. Translated: CASWDPGQGYNDQYF.

This clonotype was counted at least ten times. The V gene is TRBV28, the J gene TRBJ1-2; TRBD1 matches at 7 bases. This CDR3 has 15 residues. The V gene's germline CDR1 is MDHEN and CDR2 SYDVKM. Losses at the gene ends were 5 bases for V and 4 bases for J; bases not matched to a gene: 10. The CDR3 region is CASSRNRGFGYGYTF. The CDR3 DNA reads TGTGCCAGCAGTAGAAACAGGGGTTTCGGCTATGGCTACACCTTC.

This clonotype was counted at least ten times. The rearrangement links TRBV7-2 to TRBJ2-5; D is possibly TRBD2 (6 bases). V lost 6 bases to trimming and J lost 5 bases, with 13 bases between them. CDR1 and CDR2 (germline): SGHTA, FQGNSA. The length of the CDR3 is 13 residues. CDR3 sequence: CASSPSAGETQYF. DNA of the CDR3: TGTGCCAGCAGTCCTAGCGCCGGGGAGACCCAGTACTTC.

This clonotype was seen at least ten times. V gene TRBV15 combines with J gene TRBJ2-7; D perhaps matches TRBD2 (7 bases). The CDR3 contains 14 residues. From germline, CDR1 is LNHNV and CDR2 YYDKDF (reference sequence). Trimming shortened V by 1 base and J by 3 bases, and 10 bases separated the two germline ends. For the CDR3, the DNA is TGTGCCACCAGCAGAGCGGGGGGCGTCTACGAGCAGTACTTC. Translation gives CATSRAGGVYEQYF.

About this clonotype itself: One end of the junction is discordant with germline, which a read error may explain. The V call is TRBV2, the J call TRBJ2-3, with D hard to call. Germline CDR1 and CDR2: SNHLY and FYNNEI. This CDR3 comprises 14 residues. CDR3 bases: TGTGCCAGCAGTTGGCAGGCTGACATAGATACGCAGTACTTT. This codes for CASSWQADIDTQYF.

Many counts were recorded for this clonotype. The gene calls are TRBV18 and TRBJ2-3; D not resolved. The CDR3 has 14 amino acids. Trimming left V 1 base short and J 3 bases short, with 8 bases between. Per the germline V gene, CDR1 is KGHSH and CDR2 is LQKENI. The CDR3, as DNA: TGTGCCAGCTCACCACAGACCCCGACAGATACGCAGTATTTT. It encodes CASSPQTPTDTQYF. The full variable domain, rest sourced from reference TRBV18 and TRBJ2-3, is NAGVMQNPRHLVRRRGQEARLRCSPMKGHSHVYWYRQLPEEGLKFMVYLQKENIIDESGMPKERFSAEFPKEGPSILRIQQVVRGDSAAYFCASSPQTPTDTQYFGPGTRLTVL.

The V and J genes are TRBV7-2 and TRBJ1-5, with TRBD1 as a possible D gene (5 bases). V was pared by 4 bases and J by 7 bases, with 14 bases between. Germline lookup yields CDR1 SGHTA and CDR2 FQGNSA. This CDR3 region has 14 residues. Here the CDR3 DNA reads TGTGCCAGCAGCTACCAGGGAAGAGGCCAGCCCCAGCATTTT. It codes for CASSYQGRGQPQHF.

This clonotype was counted at least ten times. The chain combines TRBV18 with TRBJ2-3; no firm D call. The length of the CDR3 is 16 residues. The germline gives CDR1 KGHSH, CDR2 LQKENI. V dropped 2 bases and J dropped 1 base, with 13 bases sitting between them. The CDR3 loop reads CASSPFSARRTDTQYF. CDR3 coding DNA: TGTGCCAGCTCACCATTTTCGGCCAGACGCACAGATACGCAGTATTTT.

This clonotype was counted once. The chain couples TRBV6-6 to TRBJ2-7, with D unresolved. CDR3 length: 13 residues. V lost 9 bases and J lost 4, with 16 bases in between. Germline V gene data show CDR1 as MNHNY and CDR2 as SVGAGI (reference sequence). The CDR3 spells CASSAPPAYEQYF. Written as DNA, the CDR3 is TGTGCCAGTTCTGCCCCCCCAGCTTACGAGCAGTACTTC.

This rearrangement joins TRBV28 to TRBJ2-7; possible D gene TRBD2, 6 bases. The CDR3 is 14 residues long. V dropped 2 bases and J dropped 5 bases, with 13 bases sitting between them. Germline V gene lookup returns CDR1 MDHEN and CDR2 SYDVKM. The CDR3 spells CASSLMGGHHEQYF. In nucleotides, the CDR3 is TGTGCCAGCAGTTTAATGGGGGGTCATCACGAGCAGTACTTC.

V gene TRBV19 combines with J gene TRBJ1-5; tentatively, D is TRBD1 (6 bases). The CDR3 spans 14 residues. V dropped 7 bases and J dropped 7 bases, with 17 bases sitting between them. Germline V gene data show CDR1 as LNHDA and CDR2 as SQIVND (reference sequence). The CDR3: CASTDRIGGQPQHF. The CDR3 DNA sequence: TGTGCCAGTACTGACAGGATCGGGGGACAGCCCCAGCATTTT.

This clonotype was detected ten times or more. J is TRBJ2-7 and V is TRBV5-1; D is uncertain. Germline-derived CDR1 and CDR2 are SGHRS and YFSETQ. Trimming removed 4 bases at V and 2 bases at J, with 13 bases between. The CDR3 covers 14 residues. The CDR3 sequence: CASSPGRTTYEQYF. In nucleotides, the CDR3 is TGCGCCAGCAGCCCCGGACGAACAACCTACGAGCAGTACTTC. Supplemented by reference TRBV5-1 and TRBJ2-7, the full variable domain reads KAGVTQTPRYLIKTRGQQVTLSCSPISGHRSVSWYQQTPGQGLQFLFEYFSETQRNKGNFPGRFSGRQFSNSRSEMNVSTLELGDSALYLCASSPGRTTYEQYFGPGTRLTVT.

This clonotype was counted ten times or more. The gene calls are TRBV19 and TRBJ2-1; TRBD2 matches 12 bases. The V gene end was trimmed by 5 bases and the J gene end by 9 bases; junction bases not matched to a gene: 5. The CDR3 contains 14 residues. CDR1 and CDR2 (germline): LNHDA, SQIVND (reference sequence). Here the CDR3 DNA reads TGTGCCAGTAGTCCAAGACTAGCGGGAGCTGAGCAGTTCTTC. Translating gives CASSPRLAGAEQFF. Drawing the rest from reference TRBV19 and TRBJ2-1, the complete variable domain is DGGITQSPKYLFRKEGQNVTLSCEQNLNHDAMYWYRQDPGQGLRLIYYSQIVNDFQKGDIAEGYSVSREKKESFPLTVTSAQKNPTAFYLCASSPRLAGAEQFFGPGTRLTVL.

In its sample, this clonotype was seen once. The chain joins TRBV28 to TRBJ2-3; no firm D call. The assigned J gene may be wrong: the sequence end matches TRBJ1-5 better. The CDR3 runs 12 residues. CDR1 is MDHEN, CDR2 SYDVKM, per germline. This CDR3 is CASSLLVDTQHF. As DNA, the CDR3 is TGTGCCAGCAGTTTACTTGTGGATACGCAGCATTTT.

This clonotype showed up many times. The chain carries TRBV6-1 and TRBJ2-5; 8 bases map to TRBD2. V trimming: 3 bases; J trimming: 7 bases; junction bases outside the gene matches: 7. In germline, CDR1 is MNHNS, CDR2 SASEGT. The CDR3 is made up of 14 amino acids. The CDR3 DNA sequence: TGTGCCAGCAGTGACGGGACTAGGCGTGCGACCCAGTACTTC. Protein sequence: CASSDGTRRATQYF.

Comments on this clonotype: The DNA is left out, because the CDR3 cannot be placed on it with certainty; the CDR3 is given as TCRdb lists it. The gene calls are TRBV4-1 and TRBJ2-1; the table's D call of TRBD1 was not tested on the DNA. The CDR3 length equals 24 residues, ends included. In germline, CDR1 is MGHRA, CDR2 YSYEKL. The CDR3 here is CASTNQTCMYLCAIGRSSYNEQFF.

Points on this clonotype: In this CDR3 the conserved last residue, phenylalanine or tryptophan, is missing, so a read error is likely. V gene TRBV15 combines with J gene TRBJ2-3, with 7 bases that match TRBD1. The CDR3 covers 15 residues. Germline CDR1 reads LNHNV; CDR2 reads YYDKDF (reference sequence). The trim removed 8 bases at V and 2 bases at J, leaving 10 bases unmatched. CDR3: CATLGTAFPTDTQYL. In DNA, the CDR3 is TGTGCCACCCTCGGGACAGCGTTCCCCACAGATACGCAGTATCTT.

In regard to this clonotype: At one end, the junction sequence differs from germline, possibly due to a read error. The CDR3 region is CARSGEGLTYNEQFF. CDR3 DNA sequence: TGTGCCAGAAGTGGTGAGGGACTCACCTACAATGAGCAGTTCTTC. The chain carries TRBV6-1 and TRBJ2-1, with a possible D match to TRBD2 (6 bases). Germline V gene sequence: CDR1 MNHNS, CDR2 SASEGT. The CDR3 sequence is 15 residues long.

The table lists this clonotype with a few counts. The chain links TRBV5-1 to TRBJ2-3; weak D call: TRBD1 (7 bases). CDR1 and CDR2 from the germline V gene are SGHRS and YFSETQ. This CDR3 is 14 amino acids long. V lost 4 bases and J 10 bases, leaving 19 bases between the germline ends. The CDR3 DNA follows: TGCGCCAGCAGCCCGCAGGGGGGTGTGGATGCGCAGTATTTT. Translating gives CASSPQGGVDAQYF.